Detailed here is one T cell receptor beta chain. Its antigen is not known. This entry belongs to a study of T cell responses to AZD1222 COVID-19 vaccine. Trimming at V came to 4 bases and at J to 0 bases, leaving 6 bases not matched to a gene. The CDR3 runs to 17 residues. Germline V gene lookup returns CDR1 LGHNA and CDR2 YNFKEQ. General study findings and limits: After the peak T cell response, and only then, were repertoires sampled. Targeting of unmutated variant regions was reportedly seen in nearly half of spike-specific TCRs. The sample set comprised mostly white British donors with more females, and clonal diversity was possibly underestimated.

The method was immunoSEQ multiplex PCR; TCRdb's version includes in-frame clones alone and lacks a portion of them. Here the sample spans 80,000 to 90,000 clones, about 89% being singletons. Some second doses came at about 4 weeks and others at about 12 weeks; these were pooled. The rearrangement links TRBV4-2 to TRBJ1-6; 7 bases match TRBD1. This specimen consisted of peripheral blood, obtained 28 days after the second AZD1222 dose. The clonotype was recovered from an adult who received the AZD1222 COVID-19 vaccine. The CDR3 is CASSREPGGSYNSPLHF. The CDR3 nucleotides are TGTGCCAGCAGCCGAGAGCCAGGGGGCTCCTATAATTCACCCCTCCACTTT.